This passage covers 28 T cell receptor beta chains from one sample sequenced in a study of blood T cell repertoires in COVID-19. The data were produced by immunoSEQ multiplex PCR, yet TCRdb's version contains in-frame clones alone and is incomplete. This table has 110,000 to 150,000 clones, about four fifths appearing once. Material for sequencing was peripheral blood. The origin of the receptors is a human donor in a cohort sampled during active COVID-19.

The chain employs TRBV2 and TRBJ1-5, with D possibly TRBD1 on 6 matching bases. The CDR3 consists of 14 residues. In germline, CDR1 is SNHLY, CDR2 FYNNEI. V was shortened by 4 bases and J by 2 bases, with 9 bases between the two germline ends. The DNA of the CDR3 is TGTGCCAGCAGTGGAGGGGGGGGCAATCAGCCCCAGCATTTT. It is translated as CASSGGGGNQPQHF.

This sequence joins TRBV28 and TRBJ1-1, with D tentatively TRBD1 (6 bases). The length of the CDR3 is 12 residues. Germline V gene sequence: CDR1 MDHEN, CDR2 SYDVKM. Trimming took off 9 bases at V and 6 bases at J, with 14 bases between the two ends. CDR3 sequence: CASSDRLSEAFF. The CDR3 DNA sequence: TGTGCCAGTTCGGACAGATTGTCTGAAGCTTTCTTT.

The chain has TRBV19 and TRBJ1-1, with TRBD1 as a possible D gene (5 bases). The CDR3 is 13 amino acids. V lost 7 bases to trimming and J lost 0 bases, with 9 bases between them. Germline CDR1 is LNHDA and CDR2 is SQIVND (reference sequence). For the CDR3, the DNA is TGTGCCAGTACCAGACAGATGAACACTGAAGCTTTCTTT. Encoded protein: CASTRQMNTEAFF.

The chain joins TRBV6-5 to TRBJ1-1; TRBD1 is a possible D gene (5 bases). The germline gives CDR1 MNHEY, CDR2 SVGAGI. Trimming left V 6 bases short and J 5 bases short, with 13 bases between. The CDR3 has 13 amino acids. The CDR3 DNA reads as TGTGCCAGCAGGGGTAATAGGGGTACTGAAGCTTTCTTT. Translating gives CASRGNRGTEAFF.

The chain joins TRBV15 to TRBJ2-1; unclear D gene. Trimming removed 0 bases from V and 6 bases from J, with 9 bases in between. Per germline, CDR1 LNHNV and CDR2 YYDKDF (reference sequence). This CDR3 is built from 14 residues. The CDR3 nucleotides read TGTGCCACCAGCAGAGAGCAAGTCGGCAATGAGCAGTTCTTC. This encodes CATSREQVGNEQFF.

This clone was observed once. The J gene is TRBJ2-7, the V gene TRBV7-8, with unresolved D. Germline V gene sequence: CDR1 SGHVS, CDR2 FQNEAQ. The CDR3 contains 9 residues. Trimming took off 11 bases at V and 5 bases at J, with 7 bases between the two ends. The CDR3 here is CAPPDEQYF. In DNA, the CDR3 is TGTGCCCCTCCGGACGAGCAGTACTTC.

The rearrangement joins TRBV5-8 to TRBJ2-5, with a possible D match to TRBD1 (5 bases). The CDR3 has 15 amino acids. Trimming removed 0 bases at V and 3 bases at J, with 12 bases between. Germline loops: CDR1 SGHTS, CDR2 YDEGEE. CDR3 in amino acids: CASSLGSQGKETQYF. CDR3 in DNA: TGTGCCAGCAGCTTGGGGTCGCAGGGCAAAGAGACCCAGTACTTC.

The chain is built from TRBV21-1 and TRBJ2-5; the DNA was not compared with TRBD1, the D call given in the table. TRBV21-1 is given as a pseudogene. This CDR3 comprises 14 residues. As DNA, the CDR3 is TGTGCCAGCAGCATGCAGGGGACCCGGGAGACCCAGTACTTC. Its translation is CASSMQGTRETQYF.

This rearrangement joins TRBV7-9 to TRBJ2-7; 8 nucleotides agree with TRBD1. The CDR3 has 13 residues. J gave up 1 base and V 4 bases, and 0 bases lay outside the gene matches. Germline CDR1 reads SEHNR; CDR2 reads FQNEAQ (reference sequence). Here the CDR3 reads CASSWTGSYEQYF. The CDR3 DNA reads TGTGCCAGCAGCTGGACAGGGTCCTACGAGCAGTACTTC. Full variable domain (outside the CDR3, taken from reference TRBV7-9 and TRBJ2-7): DTGVSQNPRHKITKRGQNVTFRCDPISEHNRLYWYRQTLGQGPEFLTYFQNEAQLEKSRLLSDRFSAERPKGSFSTLEIQRTEQGDSAMYLCASSWTGSYEQYFGPGTRLTVT.

This clone came up once. The chain joins TRBV6-5 to TRBJ1-3, with no clear D. The CDR3 has 13 residues. Trimming removed 6 bases at V and 4 bases at J, with 10 bases between. Germline V lookup: CDR1 MNHEY, CDR2 SVGAGI. In nucleotides, the CDR3 is TGTGCCAGCAGCCCCTTTAAAGGAAACACCATATATTTT. Translating gives CASSPFKGNTIYF.

The chain recombines TRBV11-1 with TRBJ2-7; 9 nucleotides agree with TRBD1. V gave up 2 bases and J gave up 7 bases; unmatched junction bases: 6. Germline V gene lookup returns CDR1 SGHAT and CDR2 FQDESV (reference sequence). The CDR3 extends over 14 amino acids. The CDR3, as DNA: TGTGCCAGCAGCTTATGGGGACAGGGACGAGAGCAGTACTTC. Translated, it gives CASSLWGQGREQYF.

The chain is built from TRBV9 and TRBJ2-1, with a weak D call TRBD2 (6 bases). The V gene lost 3 bases and the J gene lost 6 bases, with 25 bases spanning the gap. The germline CDR1 and CDR2 sequences are SGDLS and YYNGEE. This CDR3 has 18 residues. The CDR3 region is CASSAELAYTGLVNEQFF. The CDR3 DNA reads as TGTGCCAGCAGCGCCGAACTAGCTTATACGGGATTAGTCAATGAGCAGTTCTTC. The full variable domain, rest sourced from reference TRBV9 and TRBJ2-1, is DSGVTQTPKHLITATGQRVTLRCSPRSGDLSVYWYQQSLDQGLQFLIQYYNGEERAKGNILERFSAQQFPDLHSELNLSSLELGDSALYFCASSAELAYTGLVNEQFFGPGTRLTVL.

This clone has a single count. The J gene is TRBJ2-5, the V gene TRBV3-1 (or the pseudogene TRBV3-2); 8 bases are shared with TRBD2. V lost 4 bases and J lost 1; bases outside the gene matches: 8. From germline, CDR1 is LGHDT and CDR2 YNNKEL (reference sequence). This CDR3 has 16 residues. The CDR3 sequence: CASSPRLASAQETQYF. The CDR3, as DNA: TGTGCCAGCAGCCCCCGACTAGCGTCCGCCCAAGAGACCCAGTACTTC.

This clone occurred once. The genes are TRBV28 and TRBJ2-5, with D unresolved. Germline loops: CDR1 MDHEN, CDR2 SYDVKM. The CDR3 sequence is 14 residues long. Trimming stripped 5 bases from V and 5 bases from J, with 15 bases between. In nucleotides, the CDR3 is TGTGCCAGCAGTCCACCCAGCCGGGTCGAGACCCAGTACTTC. Protein: CASSPPSRVETQYF.

The V call is TRBV5-1, the J call TRBJ1-3, with unresolved D. V was clipped by 0 bases and J by 8 bases, with 9 bases between them. This CDR3 is built from 13 residues. Germline V gives CDR1 SGHRS, CDR2 YFSETQ. This chain's CDR3 is CASSLAGADTIYF. The DNA for the CDR3 is TGCGCCAGCAGCTTGGCCGGTGCTGACACCATATATTTT.

This chain uses TRBV5-5 with TRBJ2-7; 7 nucleotides match TRBD2. Trimming took 1 base from V and 4 from J; bases not matched to a gene: 2. CDR3 length equals 13 residues. Germline V gene data show CDR1 as SGHKS and CDR2 as YYEKEE (reference sequence). The CDR3 nucleotides read TGTGCCAGCAGCTTGCAGGGAGGGTACGAGCAGTACTTC. This sequence encodes CASSLQGGYEQYF.

V gene TRBV4-1 combines with J gene TRBJ2-7; TRBD1 is a possible D gene (6 bases). Looked up from germline, CDR1 is MGHRA and CDR2 is YSYEKL. V lost 4 bases, J lost 2 bases, and 15 bases lay in between. The CDR3 is 15 amino acids. The CDR3 nucleotides read TGCGCCAGCAGCCTAACCCGGGACAACACCTACGAGCAGTACTTC. It yields the protein CASSLTRDNTYEQYF.

The chain combines TRBV7-2 with TRBJ1-4; 9 positions match TRBD1. The germline CDR1 and CDR2 sequences are SGHTA and FQGNSA. J was trimmed by 0 bases and V by 1 base; bases with no gene match: 0. This CDR3 is built from 16 residues. The CDR3 DNA reads TGTGCCAGCAGCTTAGGACAGGGGGCAACTAATGAAAAACTGTTTTTT. It specifies CASSLGQGATNEKLFF. The full variable domain, with the rest looked up from reference TRBV7-2 and TRBJ1-4, is GAGVSQSPSNKVTEKGKDVELRCDPISGHTALYWYRQSLGQGLEFLIYFQGNSAPDKSGLPSDRFSAERTGGSVSTLTIQRTQQEDSAVYLCASSLGQGATNEKLFFGSGTQLSVL.

On this clone itself: Other DNA sequences in this sample translate to the same CDR3. The chain carries TRBV9 and TRBJ2-5; tentatively, D is TRBD2 (5 bases). CDR3 length equals 14 residues. Trimming shortened V by 2 bases and J by 5 bases, and 13 bases separated the two germline ends. CDR1 and CDR2 from the germline V gene are SGDLS and YYNGEE. The chain's CDR3 is CASSVDPGSETQYF. DNA of the CDR3: TGTGCCAGCAGCGTGGACCCGGGGTCGGAGACCCAGTACTTC.

This clone was observed a single time. The V gene is TRBV4-1, the J gene TRBJ2-1; TRBD2 might be the D (6 bases). Germline-derived CDR1 and CDR2 are MGHRA and YSYEKL. Trimming cost V 3 bases and J 5 bases, with 11 bases left between them. The CDR3 spans 14 residues. In DNA form, the CDR3 reads TGCGCCAGCAGCCACGGTCTAGCGAACAATGAGCAGTTCTTC. This codes for CASSHGLANNEQFF.

This clone was picked up a small number of times. The sample holds other DNA sequences that translate to the same CDR3. The rearrangement uses TRBV18 and TRBJ1-1; the match to TRBD1 covers 7 bases. Per the germline V gene, CDR1 is KGHSH and CDR2 is LQKENI. This CDR3 has 14 residues. V was pared by 3 bases and J by 1 base, with 2 bases of the junction left unmatched. The CDR3 sequence is CASSPSGGNTEAFF. The CDR3 nucleotides are TGTGCCAGCTCACCTTCAGGGGGGAACACTGAAGCTTTCTTT.

V gene TRBV11-2 combines with J gene TRBJ2-6; D possibly corresponds to TRBD2 (5 bases). CDR3 length: 16 amino acids. Germline CDR1 and CDR2: SGHAT and FQNNGV. V lost 4 bases, J lost 0 bases, and 10 bases lay in between. The CDR3 DNA follows: TGTGCCAGCAGCTACTCAGCGGTCTCTGGGGCCAACGTCCTGACTTTC. Protein product: CASSYSAVSGANVLTF.

V is TRBV9 and J is TRBJ1-6; D perhaps matches TRBD1 (6 bases). From germline, CDR1 is SGDLS and CDR2 YYNGEE. V gave up 6 bases and J gave up 5 bases, with 12 bases separating them. CDR3 length: 14 residues. The CDR3 sequence is CASTPGADNSPLHF. The CDR3, as DNA: TGTGCCAGCACCCCAGGGGCCGATAATTCACCCCTCCACTTT.

The gene calls are TRBV6-5 and TRBJ1-1, with a tentative D call TRBD1 (6 bases). Trimming removed 7 bases from V and 11 bases from J, with 17 bases in between. This CDR3 region has 12 residues. Germline-derived CDR1 and CDR2 are MNHEY and SVGAGI. The CDR3 sequence is CASTLDSSKAFF. As DNA, the CDR3 is TGTGCCAGCACCCTGGACAGCTCTAAGGCTTTCTTT.

This clone was counted a single time. The V call is TRBV9, the J call TRBJ1-1; 10 nucleotides align to TRBD1. The V segment lost 0 bases and the J segment 0 bases; nucleotides outside the gene matches: 5. The V gene's germline CDR1 is SGDLS and CDR2 YYNGEE. The CDR3 totals 17 residues. CDR3 in amino acids: CASSVDSGQGMNTEAFF. The CDR3 region has the DNA TGTGCCAGCAGCGTAGACTCGGGACAGGGGATGAACACTGAAGCTTTCTTT.

This chain connects TRBV19 to TRBJ2-1; TRBD2 matches 14 bases. The germline V gene has CDR1 LNHDA and CDR2 SQIVND (reference sequence). V trimming: 5 bases; J trimming: 10 bases; junction bases outside the gene matches: 16. CDR3 size: 18 residues. This CDR3 reads CASSPTRTSGRYWYEQFF. As DNA, the CDR3 is TGTGCCAGTAGTCCGACTCGGACTAGCGGGAGGTACTGGTACGAGCAGTTCTTC.

This clone was counted many times. This chain links TRBV3-1 (or the pseudogene TRBV3-2) with TRBJ2-7, with TRBD1 matching 9 bases. Germline V gene sequence: CDR1 LGHDT, CDR2 YNNKEL (reference sequence). J gave up 2 bases and V 7 bases, and 9 bases lay outside the gene matches. The CDR3 extends over 15 amino acids. CDR3 protein: CASTRGGQGAYEQYF. The CDR3, as DNA: TGTGCCAGCACCAGAGGGGGACAGGGTGCCTACGAGCAGTACTTC.

The chain combines TRBV5-6 with TRBJ2-7; 11 nucleotides align to TRBD2. The CDR3 is 16 residues long. CDR1 SGHDT and CDR2 YYEEEE come from the germline V gene. V shed 2 bases, J shed 4 bases, and the junction held 8 bases outside the gene matches. CDR3 sequence (DNA): TGTGCCAGCAGCTTTACTAGCGGGAGTTTGGGGTACGAGCAGTACTTC. Amino acid sequence: CASSFTSGSLGYEQYF.